This T cell receptor (beta chain) was documented in a study of blood T cell repertoires in COVID-19. Study details: PBMCs, B-cell-depleted T cells, or T cells were the source of the cDNA or gDNA that made up the material.

Sequencing used immunoSEQ multiplex PCR; TCRdb keeps in-frame clones, though not all of them. Of some 160,000 clones in the sample, approximately 88% were seen once. Germline V CDR1 and CDR2: SNHLY, FYNNEI. CDR3 length equals 16 residues. V was clipped by 7 bases and J by 1 base, with 19 bases between them. Only one count was recorded for this clone. The sequencing input was peripheral blood. This receptor was taken from a man in his sixties with acute or convalescent COVID-19. The rearrangement joins TRBV2 to TRBJ1-2; possibly TRBD1 for D (5 bases). CDR3 loop: CASTPRGRANNYGYTF. The CDR3 DNA reads TGTGCCAGCACCCCGCGGGGCAGGGCGAATAACTATGGCTACACCTTC.